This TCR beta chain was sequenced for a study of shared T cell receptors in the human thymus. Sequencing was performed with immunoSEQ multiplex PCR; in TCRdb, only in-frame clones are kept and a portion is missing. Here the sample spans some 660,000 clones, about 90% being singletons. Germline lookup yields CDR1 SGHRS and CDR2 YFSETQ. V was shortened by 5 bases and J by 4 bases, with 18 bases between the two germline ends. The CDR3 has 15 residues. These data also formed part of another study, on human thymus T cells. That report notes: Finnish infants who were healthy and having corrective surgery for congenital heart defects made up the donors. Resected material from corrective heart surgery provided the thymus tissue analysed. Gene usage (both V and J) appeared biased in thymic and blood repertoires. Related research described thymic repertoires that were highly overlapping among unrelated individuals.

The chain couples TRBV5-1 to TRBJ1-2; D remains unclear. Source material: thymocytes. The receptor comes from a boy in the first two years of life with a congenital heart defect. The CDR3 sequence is CASSLVSGSSYGYTF. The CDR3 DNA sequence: TGCGCCAGCAGTCTCGTATCCGGGAGTTCCTATGGCTACACCTTC.